The 17 T cell receptor beta chains in this list originate from one sample, sequenced in a study of control samples from healthy donors and cancer patients (dated by TCRdb to 2020 to 2021). Library creation used the immunoSEQ multiplex PCR assay. TCRdb took this table from immuneACCESS and kept in-frame rearrangements with V and J called. Such tables lack part of the clones; where checked against another copy, unresolved V genes explain under half of the gap, and the rest is unexplained. Within this sample are around 67,000 clones, with roughly nine tenths of them counted one time only. Roughly 6% of the sample is in the top ten clones. Sequencing used PBMCs. The source of these receptors is a man between 60 and 75 years old with colorectal cancer.

V gene TRBV18 combines with J gene TRBJ2-1; D gene ambiguous. This CDR3 contains 14 residues. The V end lost 1 base, the J end lost 0 bases, and 4 bases lay between the germline ends. The germline gives CDR1 KGHSH, CDR2 LQKENI. CDR3 in amino acids: CASSPQGSYNEQFF. DNA of the CDR3: TGTGCCAGCTCACCACAGGGCTCCTACAATGAGCAGTTCTTC.

DNA of the CDR3: TGTGCCAGCAACACCGCGGACAGACGCTCCTACGAGCAGTACTTC. This codes for CASNTADRRSYEQYF. The chain recombines TRBV28 with TRBJ2-7; maybe TRBD1 (6 bases). The V end was cut by 7 bases, the J end by 0 bases, with 16 bases between. The germline gives CDR1 MDHEN, CDR2 SYDVKM. This CDR3 has 15 amino acids.

The J gene is TRBJ1-1, the V gene TRBV5-1, with D tentatively TRBD1 (6 bases). CDR1 is SGHRS and CDR2 is YFSETQ in the germline V gene. V lost 0 bases, J lost 0 bases, and 12 bases lay in between. CDR3 length: 16 residues. In nucleotides, the CDR3 is TGCGCCAGCAGCTTGGTCGGGGGGCTGATGAACACTGAAGCTTTCTTT. It yields the protein CASSLVGGLMNTEAFF.

The V and J genes are TRBV5-1 and TRBJ2-2; D gene uncertain. V lost 5 bases and J 8 bases, leaving 7 bases between the germline ends. In germline, CDR1 is SGHRS, CDR2 YFSETQ. The length of the CDR3 is 11 residues. CDR3 coding DNA: TGCGCCAGCAGGTCGGTTGGGGAGCTGTTTTTT. Translating gives CASRSVGELFF.

This chain connects TRBV3-1 (or the pseudogene TRBV3-2) to TRBJ1-5; a possible D gene is TRBD1 (6 bases). CDR1 is LGHDT and CDR2 is YNNKEL in the germline V gene (reference sequence). There are 14 residues in the CDR3. V was clipped by 5 bases and J by 4 bases, with 12 bases between them. CDR3 nucleotide sequence: TGTGCCAGCAGCTTCCGGGACAAAAATCAGCCCCAGCATTTT. Its protein is CASSFRDKNQPQHF.

The J gene is TRBJ1-3, the V gene TRBV5-4; D possibly corresponds to TRBD1 (5 bases). CDR3 length: 14 residues. Per germline, CDR1 SGHNT and CDR2 YYREEE (reference sequence). V lost 4 bases, J lost 6 bases, and 14 bases lay in between. CDR3 amino acids: CASSPGLSPNTIYF. CDR3 DNA sequence: TGTGCCAGCAGCCCGGGACTATCCCCAAACACCATATATTTT.

V gene TRBV3-1 (or the pseudogene TRBV3-2) combines with J gene TRBJ2-2; perhaps D is TRBD1 or TRBD2 (6 bases each). V lost 4 bases and J lost 6, with 12 bases in between. Germline loops: CDR1 LGHDT, CDR2 YNNKEL (reference sequence). CDR3 length: 14 amino acids. CDR3 bases: TGTGCCAGCAGCCCCTTAGGGGGGTCCGGGGAGCTGTTTTTT. Its protein is CASSPLGGSGELFF.

The J gene is TRBJ2-1, the V gene TRBV27, with D perhaps assigned TRBD1 or TRBD2 (6 bases each). CDR3 length equals 17 residues. Germline V gene lookup returns CDR1 MNHEY and CDR2 SMNVEV (reference sequence). V was clipped by 2 bases and J by 4 bases, with 18 bases between them. The CDR3 sequence is CASSLPPGAGIYNEQFF. The CDR3 coding sequence is TGTGCCAGCAGTTTACCCCCGGGGGCGGGAATTTACAATGAGCAGTTCTTC.

The rearrangement uses TRBV19 and TRBJ2-3, with 8 nucleotides matching TRBD2. Germline CDR1 is LNHDA and CDR2 is SQIVND (reference sequence). This CDR3 spans 15 amino acids. Trimming cost V 3 bases and J 7 bases; bases outside gene matches: 9. The CDR3 nucleotides are TGTGCCAGTAGTATGGGCGGGGGGTTCAGAAATACGCAGTATTTT. Protein: CASSMGGGFRNTQYF.

This chain joins TRBV2 and TRBJ2-2; no clear D. Trimming stripped 7 bases from V and 2 bases from J, with 14 bases between. The CDR3 has 15 amino acids. Germline CDR1 is SNHLY and CDR2 is FYNNEI. CDR3 DNA sequence: TGTGCCAGCATTCAAGTGGAGACCAACACCGGGGAGCTGTTTTTT. Translation: CASIQVETNTGELFF.

The chain joins TRBV6-4 to TRBJ1-2, with D hard to call. This CDR3 is 15 amino acids long. In germline, CDR1 is MRHNA, CDR2 SNTAGT. The germline V and J ends were trimmed by 6 bases and 4 bases, with 18 bases remaining between them. CDR3 sequence reads: CASSTPTGEIYGYTF. In DNA form, the CDR3 reads TGTGCCAGCAGCACGCCAACCGGCGAGATCTATGGCTACACCTTC.

J is TRBJ2-3 and V is TRBV19; D uncertain. The length of the CDR3 is 16 residues. Germline V gives CDR1 LNHDA, CDR2 SQIVND (reference sequence). V was shortened by 8 bases and J by 3 bases, with 21 bases between the two germline ends. CDR3 in amino acids: CASLPAAAVATDTQYF. CDR3 nucleotide sequence: TGTGCCAGTCTGCCAGCCGCGGCGGTGGCAACAGATACGCAGTATTTT. Variable domain in full (rest from reference TRBV19 and TRBJ2-3): DGGITQSPKYLFRKEGQNVTLSCEQNLNHDAMYWYRQDPGQGLRLIYYSQIVNDFQKGDIAEGYSVSREKKESFPLTVTSAQKNPTAFYLCASLPAAAVATDTQYFGPGTRLTVL.

The rearrangement joins TRBV7-2 to TRBJ1-1, with D unresolved. Germline V gene lookup returns CDR1 SGHTA and CDR2 FQGNSA. Trimming shortened V by 2 bases and J by 8 bases, and 15 bases separated the two germline ends. The CDR3 extends over 14 amino acids. Here the CDR3 DNA reads TGTGCCAGCAGCTTATTCGTCGGCATCGCCGAAGCTTTCTTT. This encodes CASSLFVGIAEAFF.

The chain joins TRBV15 to TRBJ2-1; D tentatively reads TRBD1 or TRBD2 (5 bases each). The CDR3 extends over 16 amino acids. Germline CDR1 LNHNV, CDR2 YYDKDF (reference sequence). V lost 0 bases and J 0 bases, leaving 9 bases between the germline ends. This CDR3 reads CATSRDHGGSYNEQFF. CDR3 nucleotide sequence: TGTGCCACCAGCAGAGATCATGGGGGCTCCTACAATGAGCAGTTCTTC.

In this sample, this clone turned up once. As DNA, the CDR3 is TGTGCCAGCAGTGATACGGGGTTTGAAGCTTTCTTT. Translation: CASSDTGFEAFF. The chain combines TRBV2 with TRBJ1-1; the D is unclear. CDR3 length: 12 amino acids. Germline lookup yields CDR1 SNHLY and CDR2 FYNNEI. V lost 3 bases and J lost 7, with 9 bases in between.

The chain has TRBV6-6 and TRBJ1-2; D not resolved. Germline loops: CDR1 MNHNY, CDR2 SVGAGI (reference sequence). CDR3 length: 14 amino acids. V was shortened by 0 bases and J by 6 bases, with 11 bases between the two germline ends. The DNA for the CDR3 is TGTGCCAGCAGTTACTCTGGGGTATGGGATGGCTACACCTTC. This gives the protein CASSYSGVWDGYTF.

The CDR3 loop reads CASTPWRRGELSYEQYF. The DNA for the CDR3 is TGTGCCAGCACCCCGTGGAGGCGGGGGGAACTCTCCTACGAGCAGTACTTC. The rearrangement uses TRBV7-8 and TRBJ2-7, with 8 bases fitting TRBD2. The V segment lost 7 bases and the J segment 0 bases; nucleotides outside the gene matches: 14. The CDR3 totals 17 residues. CDR1 is SGHVS, CDR2 FQNEAQ, per germline.